The 30 T cell receptor beta chains listed next were all sequenced from one sample in a study of T cell responses to AZD1222 COVID-19 vaccine. Sequenced by immunoSEQ multiplex PCR; TCRdb stores in-frame clones only, minus some. This table has 97,000 or so clones, 84% appearing once. Specimen: peripheral blood, collected on day 0 of AZD1222 vaccination. The receptors derive from an adult in good health.

This chain links TRBV19 with TRBJ2-1; 11 bases agree with TRBD2. The V and J ends lost 7 bases and 0 bases, in that order; junction bases with no gene match: 14. This CDR3 is 19 amino acids long. Germline V gives CDR1 LNHDA, CDR2 SQIVND (reference sequence). The CDR3 reads CASKKFGTSGRHSYNEQFF. As DNA, the CDR3 is TGTGCCAGTAAAAAGTTTGGGACTAGCGGACGCCACTCCTACAATGAGCAGTTCTTC.

The gene calls are TRBV28 and TRBJ2-3, with a possible D match to TRBD1 (6 bases). Germline assignment: CDR1 MDHEN and CDR2 SYDVKM. The CDR3 has 15 amino acids. V lost 4 bases to trimming and J lost 2 bases, with 13 bases between them. CDR3 nucleotides: TGTGCCAGCAGTTCATGGGGGCGCTCCACAGATACGCAGTATTTT. This translates into CASSSWGRSTDTQYF.

This rearrangement joins TRBV7-9 to TRBJ2-1; TRBD2 aligns across 7 bases. The CDR3 loop spans 13 amino acids. Germline values: CDR1 SEHNR, CDR2 FQNEAQ (reference sequence). V dropped 1 base and J dropped 9; count of bases not matched to a gene: 3. DNA of the CDR3: TGTGCCAGCAGCTTAGAGTCGGGAGGTGAGCAGTTCTTC. It yields the protein CASSLESGGEQFF.

The chain employs TRBV6-2 or TRBV6-3 and TRBJ2-5, with 9 bases that match TRBD2. This CDR3 contains 17 residues. Germline assignment: CDR1 MNHEY and CDR2 SVGEGT. The V gene end was trimmed by 0 bases and the J gene end by 2 bases; junction bases not matched to a gene: 7. The DNA for the CDR3 is TGTGCCAGCAGTTACTCTAGCGGGAGTCCCTTTCAAGAGACCCAGTACTTC. Residues: CASSYSSGSPFQETQYF.

Note on this clone: The junction and the germline gene differ at one end; a read error may be behind it. The chain carries TRBV7-7 and TRBJ2-1, with TRBD2 as a possible D gene (5 bases). CDR3 size: 13 residues. CDR1 and CDR2 from the germline V gene are SSHAT and FNYEAQ (reference sequence). CDR3 coding DNA: TGTGCTAGCAGCTTAGGTGAGGGATATGAGCAGTTCTTC. Its protein is CASSLGEGYEQFF. The full variable domain, with the rest looked up from reference TRBV7-7 and TRBJ2-1, is GAGVSQSPRYKVTKRGQDVTLRCDPISSHATLYWYQQALGQGPEFLTYFNYEAQPDKSGLPSDRFSAERPEGSISTLTIQRTEQRDSAMYRCASSLGEGYEQFFGPGTRLTVL.

This clone turned up a few times. The V gene is TRBV28, the J gene TRBJ1-2; D call uncertain. Germline CDR1 is MDHEN and CDR2 is SYDVKM. The CDR3 is 13 amino acids. Trimming shortened V by 5 bases and J by 7 bases, and 14 bases separated the two germline ends. The CDR3: CASSAGRTAGYTF. The CDR3 nucleotides read TGTGCCAGCAGTGCCGGACGAACCGCTGGCTACACCTTC.

The genes are TRBV7-2 and TRBJ1-2; 7 nucleotides match TRBD1. J lost 4 bases, V lost 5 bases, and 4 bases had no gene match. CDR3 length: 13 residues. CDR1 is SGHTA, CDR2 FQGNSA, per germline. The chain's CDR3 is CASSEQGSYGYTF. CDR3 nucleotides: TGTGCCAGCAGCGAACAGGGGTCCTATGGCTACACCTTC.

This chain uses TRBV5-1 with TRBJ1-6, with D hard to call. The CDR3 consists of 13 residues. Germline V lookup: CDR1 SGHRS, CDR2 YFSETQ. Trimming removed 0 bases at V and 7 bases at J, with 5 bases between. CDR3 region: CASSLAQNSPLHF. The CDR3 nucleotides are TGCGCCAGCAGCTTGGCTCAGAATTCACCCCTCCACTTT.

This clone was counted a single time. This chain's CDR3 is CSVGEPYGYTF. CDR3 sequence (DNA): TGCAGCGTCGGGGAGCCGTATGGCTACACCTTC. The genes are TRBV29-1 and TRBJ1-2, with unresolved D. CDR1 SQVTM and CDR2 ANQGSEA come from the germline V gene. This CDR3 has 11 amino acids. V dropped 6 bases and J dropped 5 bases, with 10 bases sitting between them.

This chain links TRBV5-1 with TRBJ2-1; 10 bases fit TRBD2. From germline, CDR1 is SGHRS and CDR2 YFSETQ. The V segment lost 2 bases and the J segment 2 bases; nucleotides outside the gene matches: 1. This CDR3 has 15 residues. The CDR3, as DNA: TGCGCCAGCAGCTTACTAGCGGGAACCTACAATGAGCAGTTCTTC. Translation: CASSLLAGTYNEQFF.

The rearrangement joins TRBV24-1 to TRBJ2-5, with D possibly matching TRBD1 (5 bases). V shed 5 bases and J shed 2 bases, with 14 bases lying between them. Germline CDR1 and CDR2: KGHDR and SFDVKD. The CDR3 consists of 15 residues. The chain's CDR3 is CATSGRQRPQETQYF. CDR3 nucleotides: TGTGCCACCAGTGGGAGACAGAGACCTCAAGAGACCCAGTACTTC.

CDR3 residues: CASSIGTGGRNTQYF. CDR3 bases: TGTGCCAGCAGTATTGGGACAGGGGGCAGGAATACGCAGTATTTT. This chain uses TRBV6-5 with TRBJ2-3, with 12 bases aligning to TRBD1. Germline V lookup: CDR1 MNHEY, CDR2 SVGAGI. This CDR3 is built from 15 residues. J was trimmed by 7 bases and V by 5 bases; bases with no gene match: 7.

This clone was seen once. The chain recombines TRBV6-5 with TRBJ1-2, with TRBD1 identical over 9 bases. V gave up 8 bases and J gave up 4 bases; unmatched junction bases: 5. Germline values: CDR1 MNHEY, CDR2 SVGAGI. The CDR3 has 13 amino acids. DNA for the CDR3: TGTGCCAGCCGGGACAGGGAGAGCTATGGCTACACCTTC. This encodes CASRDRESYGYTF.

The CDR3 reads CSVEKLAGGYNEQFF. In DNA form, the CDR3 reads TGCAGCGTTGAGAAACTAGCGGGAGGGTACAATGAGCAGTTCTTC. V usage is TRBV29-1 and J usage is TRBJ2-1, with 13 nucleotides matching TRBD2. V dropped 3 bases and J dropped 4; count of bases not matched to a gene: 3. The CDR3 is made up of 15 amino acids. Germline V lookup: CDR1 SQVTM, CDR2 ANQGSEA.

The CDR3 DNA follows: TGTGCCAGCAGTGCGGGGGTGGTTGGCTACACCTTC. This gives the protein CASSAGVVGYTF. The V call is TRBV2, the J call TRBJ1-2; D might be TRBD1 (5 bases). Germline lookup yields CDR1 SNHLY and CDR2 FYNNEI. Trimming left V 4 bases short and J 7 bases short, with 10 bases between. CDR3 length equals 12 residues.

This chain uses TRBV18 with TRBJ2-3; no clear D. This CDR3 contains 14 residues. The ends were cut back, 1 base at V and 1 base at J, with 6 bases in the middle. CDR1 KGHSH and CDR2 LQKENI come from the germline V gene. The CDR3 sequence is CASSPLGGTDTQYF. The CDR3 DNA sequence: TGTGCCAGCTCACCACTTGGGGGCACAGATACGCAGTATTTT.

The gene calls are TRBV7-2 and TRBJ2-7; 7 nucleotides agree with TRBD1. The CDR3 runs 13 residues. V lost 2 bases to trimming and J lost 5 bases; unmatched junction nucleotides: 3. CDR1 is SGHTA, CDR2 FQGNSA, per germline. CDR3 sequence reads: CASSLYRGHEQYV. The DNA for the CDR3 is TGTGCCAGCAGCTTATACAGGGGTCACGAGCAGTACGTC.

V usage is TRBV6-5 and J usage is TRBJ1-1; D possibly corresponds to TRBD1 (6 bases). The CDR3 consists of 14 residues. V shed 3 bases and J shed 5 bases, with 13 bases lying between them. The germline CDR1 and CDR2 sequences are MNHEY and SVGAGI. As DNA, the CDR3 is TGTGCCAGCAGTTATCGAGGGGGACGTACTGAAGCTTTCTTT. This codes for CASSYRGGRTEAFF.

This rearrangement joins TRBV5-1 to TRBJ2-3, with a weak D call TRBD2 (7 bases). Germline assignment: CDR1 SGHRS and CDR2 YFSETQ. CDR3 length equals 16 residues. Trimming removed 4 bases from V and 2 bases from J, with 17 bases in between. The CDR3 region is CASSTGAGAYTDTQYF. CDR3 nucleotide sequence: TGCGCCAGCAGCACTGGCGCGGGGGCTTACACAGATACGCAGTATTTT. Together with reference TRBV5-1 and TRBJ2-3, the CDR3 gives the full variable domain: KAGVTQTPRYLIKTRGQQVTLSCSPISGHRSVSWYQQTPGQGLQFLFEYFSETQRNKGNFPGRFSGRQFSNSRSEMNVSTLELGDSALYLCASSTGAGAYTDTQYFGPGTRLTVL.

The gene calls are TRBV27 and TRBJ1-5, with unresolved D. The germline V and J ends were trimmed by 0 bases and 6 bases, with 12 bases remaining between them. Germline-derived CDR1 and CDR2 are MNHEY and SMNVEV (reference sequence). The CDR3 totals 15 residues. The CDR3 DNA reads as TGTGCCAGCAGTTTATCGCTCGGGCAAAGTCAGCCCCAGCATTTT. Translation gives CASSLSLGQSQPQHF.

This clone was seen more than once but under ten times. The V call is TRBV7-3, the J call TRBJ2-6, with 12 bases that match TRBD2. This CDR3 contains 20 residues. Trimming cost V 5 bases and J 0 bases; bases outside gene matches: 11. The germline CDR1 and CDR2 sequences are SGHTA and FQGTGA. The CDR3 reads CASSQHRTSGKHSGANVLTF. The CDR3 bases are TGTGCCAGCAGCCAGCACCGGACTAGCGGGAAACACTCTGGGGCCAACGTCCTGACTTTC.

V usage is TRBV5-4 and J usage is TRBJ1-1, with D unresolved. The CDR3 extends over 13 amino acids. Germline lookup yields CDR1 SGHNT and CDR2 YYREEE (reference sequence). V was pared by 0 bases and J by 5 bases, with 8 bases between. The CDR3 nucleotides are TGTGCCAGCAGCTTGGACAGTTTTACTGAAGCTTTCTTT. Its translation: CASSLDSFTEAFF. The entire variable domain, with the rest obtained from reference TRBV5-4 and TRBJ1-1, is as follows: ETGVTQSPTHLIKTRGQQVTLRCSSQSGHNTVSWYQQALGQGPQFIFQYYREEENGRGNFPPRFSGLQFPNYSSELNVNALELDDSALYLCASSLDSFTEAFFGQGTRLTVV.

The V gene is TRBV2, the J gene TRBJ1-4, with TRBD1 identical over 9 bases. Losses at the gene ends were 3 bases for V and 7 bases for J; bases not matched to a gene: 6. Per the germline V gene, CDR1 is SNHLY and CDR2 is FYNNEI. CDR3 length: 15 amino acids. The CDR3 DNA is TGTGCCAGCAGTGAGAGACAGGGGGGACGTGAAAAACTGTTTTTT. Translation: CASSERQGGREKLFF.

The chain links TRBV6-5 to TRBJ2-2; D assignment may be TRBD1 or TRBD2 (5 bases each). V was shortened by 8 bases and J by 2 bases, with 9 bases between the two germline ends. Germline V lookup: CDR1 MNHEY, CDR2 SVGAGI. The CDR3 length is 13 residues. CDR3 sequence (DNA): TGTGCCAGCCGGGACGGTAACACCGGGGAGCTGTTTTTT. It encodes CASRDGNTGELFF.

The rearrangement uses TRBV28 and TRBJ1-2; weak D call: TRBD1 (6 bases). Trimming pared 4 bases from V and 6 bases from J, leaving 24 bases between. From germline, CDR1 is MDHEN and CDR2 SYDVKM. This CDR3 comprises 17 residues. The CDR3 region is CASSSAAGRRQGNGYTF. The CDR3 nucleotides read TGTGCCAGCAGTTCCGCGGCAGGGCGACGGCAGGGGAATGGCTACACCTTC.

The V gene is TRBV4-1, the J gene TRBJ2-1; TRBD1 agrees at 8 bases. Germline V lookup: CDR1 MGHRA, CDR2 YSYEKL. This CDR3 contains 15 residues. Trimming removed 0 bases from V and 4 bases from J; junction bases left unmatched: 2. The chain's CDR3 is CASSQEGQAYNEQFF. In DNA, the CDR3 is TGCGCCAGCAGCCAAGAGGGACAGGCATACAATGAGCAGTTCTTC.

The chain links TRBV7-9 to TRBJ1-5, with a tentative D call TRBD1 (6 bases). The CDR3 loop spans 14 amino acids. Trimming pared 2 bases from V and 4 bases from J, leaving 9 bases between. Germline V gene lookup returns CDR1 SEHNR and CDR2 FQNEAQ (reference sequence). The chain's CDR3 is CASSLTGLNQPQHF. The CDR3 region has the DNA TGTGCCAGCAGCTTAACAGGGCTTAATCAGCCCCAGCATTTT.

This rearrangement joins TRBV3-1 (or the pseudogene TRBV3-2) to TRBJ2-3; the D is unclear. CDR1 and CDR2 from the germline V gene are LGHDT and YNNKEL (reference sequence). The CDR3 has 12 residues. The V end was cut by 5 bases, the J end by 2 bases, with 5 bases between. CDR3 protein: CASSLHTDTQYF. The CDR3 region has the DNA TGTGCCAGCAGCTTACACACAGATACGCAGTATTTT.

This clone has a handful of counts. The chain's CDR3 is CASSPPSGRAEEEQYF. The CDR3 DNA sequence: TGTGCCAGCTCACCACCGAGCGGGAGGGCGGAGGAGGAGCAGTACTTC. V and J are TRBV18 and TRBJ2-7, with TRBD2 identical over 10 bases. The V gene's germline CDR1 is KGHSH and CDR2 LQKENI. This CDR3 spans 16 amino acids. The trim removed 0 bases at V and 7 bases at J, leaving 9 bases unmatched.

V is TRBV5-5 and J is TRBJ2-5; D possibly corresponds to TRBD1 (6 bases). The CDR3 is 14 residues long. Germline CDR1 is SGHKS and CDR2 is YYEKEE (reference sequence). Trimming shortened V by 2 bases and J by 1 base, and 9 bases separated the two germline ends. The CDR3 DNA follows: TGTGCCAGCAGCTTACGACAGGCCCAAGAGACCCAGTACTTC. Protein: CASSLRQAQETQYF.